This T cell receptor (beta chain) originates from a study of beta chain features in type 1 diabetes. Study at large: Age and gender were similar between patients and healthy donors, as were cell yields. Study conclusions and caveats: The study found moderately but significantly shorter TCRB CDR3s in all four CD4+ subsets of Type 1 diabetes patients. Because the template was cDNA, high-expressing cells might be over-represented. Naive, central memory and Treg TCRB repertoires appeared more alike in patients than in healthy donors. Among type 1 diabetes patients, VDJ junctions had fewer insertions and more deletions.

Expressed TCRB transcripts were sequenced after all isolated RNA was converted to cDNA. Clones were read by immunoSEQ multiplex PCR, and TCRdb kept only the in-frame ones, dropping some. The table has over 200,000 clones, around 9.9% seen once; the top ten hold over 0.015%. This clone was seen only a few times. Its antigen remains unidentified. CDR1 and CDR2 (germline): LNHDA, SQIVND (reference sequence). The CDR3 loop spans 14 amino acids. Trimming removed 6 bases from V and 5 bases from J; junction bases left unmatched: 6. The sample was naive CD4+ T cells from blood. The rearrangement links TRBV19 to TRBJ1-2, with 10 bases that match TRBD1. The sequence was collected from a man aged 25-45 years with type 1 diabetes. CDR3 region: CASSTGTGAYGYTF. The CDR3 nucleotides are TGTGCCAGTAGCACCGGGACAGGGGCTTATGGCTACACCTTC.